What follows describes a single T cell receptor (beta chain). This clonotype was counted ten times or more. Its cognate antigen has yet to be identified. The sample holds no much larger clone one base away, and base qualities are not on file. This record comes from a study of CD8 T cells in ankylosing spondylitis (dated by TCRdb to 2016 to 2017). Study-level background: T cell receptor beta repertoires were profiled in healthy donors and ankylosing spondylitis patients so that disease-linked TCR variants could be found. Samples of peripheral blood were taken, and for ankylosing spondylitis patients, synovial fluid was collected as well. The full study cohort was made up of approximately 27 ankylosing spondylitis patients and 95 to 130 healthy donors. General conclusions and limits of the study: Some motif variants had previously been reported in the synovial fluid and blood of reactive arthritis patients, which suggests shared mechanisms of disease initiation. In peripheral blood, the disease-linked clones were found at relatively low frequencies and had a CD8+ phenotype. Blood from ankylosing spondylitis patients appeared to be characterized by a TCR beta motif made up of under ten highly homologous amino acid variants. The disease-linked clones were reported as significantly enriched in matched synovial fluid samples from ankylosing spondylitis patients.

Sequencing used an Illumina HiSeq 2500. Quantitative 5'-RACE with molecular barcodes was used to prepare TCR beta libraries. As for the authors' bioinformatics: Disease-linked TCR variants were identified with a new computational method built on a probabilistic model of VDJ rearrangement. TCRdb reran the public reads through fastp at Q25 and MiXCR, keeping productive beta chains. Rows matching on CDR3 protein sequence are summarized as one entry with the most common DNA and genes. The V and J calls and clone size are TCRdb's, not the authors'. This sample has hundreds of thousands of distinct CDR3 sequences in its table, and roughly 24% of those were observed once. The ten most abundant clones make up more than 6.5% of the sample. This clonotype was sampled from a male donor with ankylosing spondylitis or in good health (not recorded which). Sequenced: blood, either unsorted or a sorted T cell fraction (not recorded which).

Read as DNA, the sequence is TGTGCCATCTCAGGGGCTGGCACAGATACGCAGTATTTT. This gives the protein CAISGAGTDTQYF. The sequence is built from TRBV10-3 and TRBJ2-3; a weak D assignment points to TRBD1 (6 bases agree). V and J lose 8 bases and 1 base, and a span of 10 bases separates them. Measured from the cysteine to the phenylalanine, the CDR3 is 13 residues long. Just CDR3 DNA is preserved here, 39 bases in frame from base 1. Sequences ENHRY (CDR1) and SYGVKD (CDR2) are obtained from the germline V gene.